What follows describes a single TCR beta chain. Its cognate antigen is unknown. Germline loops: CDR1 SEHNR, CDR2 FQNEAQ (reference sequence). The CDR3 runs to 14 residues. Trimming pared 1 base from V and 2 bases from J, leaving 8 bases between. The source of the sample is a study of identical twins. Notes on the study in general: Twins' excess sharing was less marked for out-of-frame beta sequences. There were fewer insertions in abundant cord blood beta clonotypes, but memory repertoires showed no such pattern.

Healthy Caucasian donors formed the entire cohort. TCRdb re-derived calls from the 5' RACE reads in MiXCR, one entry per CDR3 protein. The sample has around 960,000 distinct CDR3 sequences; 10% to 15% are singletons. The same specimen was also included in a second study, on yellow fever vaccine responses in identical twins.

This receptor was obtained from a woman younger than 35 in good health. This sequence joins TRBV7-9 and TRBJ2-5; no clear D. The sequencing input was PBMCs. The CDR3 protein is CASSLEQRQETQYF. DNA for the CDR3: TGTGCCAGCAGCTTAGAACAGAGACAAGAGACCCAGTACTTC.